This T cell receptor (beta chain) stems from a study of blood T cell repertoires in COVID-19. The wider study: In each case, the material was cDNA or gDNA derived from T cells, B-cell-depleted T cells, or PBMCs.

Some clones are missing from TCRdb's copy, which holds only in-frame ones; the method was immunoSEQ multiplex PCR. The sample records roughly 180,000 clones, 65% to 90% being singletons. Across roughly 25 US areas, participants ranged in age from about 18 to 100 years. The CDR3 runs to 14 residues. The germline V gene encodes CDR1 MNHEY and CDR2 SMNVEV (reference sequence). The germline V and J ends were trimmed by 3 bases and 5 bases, with 8 bases remaining between them. Sequencing was performed on PBMCs or T cells enriched from blood (not recorded which). The sequence was obtained from a man aged 35-49 years who had recovered from COVID-19. V is TRBV27 and J is TRBJ1-6; D gene ambiguous. The CDR3 sequence: CASSLWRNNSPLHF. In nucleotides, the CDR3 is TGTGCCAGCAGTTTGTGGCGGAATAATTCACCCCTCCACTTT.